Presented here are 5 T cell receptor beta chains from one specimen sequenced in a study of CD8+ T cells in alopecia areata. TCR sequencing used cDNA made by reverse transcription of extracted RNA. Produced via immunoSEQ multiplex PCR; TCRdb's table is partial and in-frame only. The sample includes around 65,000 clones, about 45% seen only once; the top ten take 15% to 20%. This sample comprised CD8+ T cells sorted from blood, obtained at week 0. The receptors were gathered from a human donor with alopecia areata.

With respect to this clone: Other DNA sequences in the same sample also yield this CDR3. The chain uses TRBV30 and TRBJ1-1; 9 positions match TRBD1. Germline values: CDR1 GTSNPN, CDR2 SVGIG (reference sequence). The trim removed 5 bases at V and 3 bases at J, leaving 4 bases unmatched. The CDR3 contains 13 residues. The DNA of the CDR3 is TGTGCCTGGTCAGGACAGGGGTACACTGAAGCTTTCTTT. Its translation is CAWSGQGYTEAFF.

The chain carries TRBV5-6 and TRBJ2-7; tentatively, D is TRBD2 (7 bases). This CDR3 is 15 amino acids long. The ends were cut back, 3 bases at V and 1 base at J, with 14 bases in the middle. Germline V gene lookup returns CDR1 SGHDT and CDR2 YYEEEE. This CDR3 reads CASSSRRGGSYEQYF. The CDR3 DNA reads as TGTGCCAGCAGCTCCCGAAGGGGGGGGTCCTACGAGCAGTACTTC. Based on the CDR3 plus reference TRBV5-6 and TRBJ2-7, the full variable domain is DAGVTQSPTHLIKTRGQQVTLRCSPKSGHDTVSWYQQALGQGPQFIFQYYEEEERQRGNFPDRFSGHQFPNYSSELNVNALLLGDSALYLCASSSRRGGSYEQYFGPGTRLTVT.

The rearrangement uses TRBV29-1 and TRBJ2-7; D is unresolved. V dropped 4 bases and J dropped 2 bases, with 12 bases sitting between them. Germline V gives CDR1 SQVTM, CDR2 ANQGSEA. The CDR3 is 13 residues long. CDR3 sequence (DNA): TGCAGCGTTGTATCTCCCCCAACCTACGAGCAGTACTTC. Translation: CSVVSPPTYEQYF.

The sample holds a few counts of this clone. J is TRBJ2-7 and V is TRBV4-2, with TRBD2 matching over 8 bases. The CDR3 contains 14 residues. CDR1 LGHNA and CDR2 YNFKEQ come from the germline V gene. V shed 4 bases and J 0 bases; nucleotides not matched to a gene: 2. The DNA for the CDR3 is TGTGCCAGCAGCCCGAGCGGGAGCTCCTACGAGCAGTACTTC. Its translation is CASSPSGSSYEQYF.

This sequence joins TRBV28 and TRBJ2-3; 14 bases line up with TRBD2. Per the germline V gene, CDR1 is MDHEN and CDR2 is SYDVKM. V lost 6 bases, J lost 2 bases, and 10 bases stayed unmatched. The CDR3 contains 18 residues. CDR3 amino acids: CASRGGTSGSRVTDTQYF. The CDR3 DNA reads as TGTGCCAGCAGAGGTGGGACTAGCGGGAGCCGGGTCACAGATACGCAGTATTTT.